Listed here are 9 T cell receptor beta chains from one sample, sequenced in a study of T cells in Graves' hyperthyroidism and ophthalmopathy. TCR beta CDR3 sequences were amplified from RNA transcripts. TCR CDR3 underwent first-round RT-PCR with the HTBI primer set. TCRdb processed the multiplex PCR reads anew with MiXCR; each CDR3 protein has one entry. In the table there are hundreds of thousands of distinct CDR3 sequences, 14% of which are singletons. Sequenced input: blood. The origin of the receptors is a woman aged 18-29 years with Graves' hyperthyroidism.

This clonotype was seen ten or more times. The chain is built from TRBV20-1 and TRBJ2-2, with D possibly matching TRBD2 (6 bases). V shed 4 bases and J shed 1 base, with 16 bases lying between them. Germline-derived CDR1 and CDR2 are DFQATT and SNEGSKA (reference sequence). There are 16 residues in the CDR3. The CDR3 DNA sequence: TGCAGTGCTAAGGTGCCACCGGGACTGAACACCGGGGAGCTGTTTTTT. Its translation is CSAKVPPGLNTGELFF.

A word on this clonotype: A clone one base away is much larger, so this may be a read error. The chain links TRBV7-3 to TRBJ2-7; the match to TRBD2 covers 13 bases. This CDR3 contains 16 residues. The germline gives CDR1 SGHTA, CDR2 FQGTGA. CDR3 sequence reads: CAISLRGLAGSYEQYF. In nucleotides, the CDR3 is TGTGCCATCAGCTTAAGGGGACTAGCGGGATCATACGAGCAGTACTTC. The entire variable domain, with the rest obtained from reference TRBV7-3 and TRBJ2-7, is as follows: GAGVSQTPSNKVTEKGKYVELRCDPISGHTALYWYRQSLGQGPEFLIYFQGTGAADDSGLPNDRFFAVRPEGSVSTLKIQRTERGDSAVYLCAISLRGLAGSYEQYFGPGTRLTVT.

In this sample, this clonotype turned up many times. The V call is TRBV30, the J call TRBJ2-7, with D uncertain. V was shortened by 2 bases and J by 9 bases, with 14 bases between the two germline ends. The CDR3 is 12 amino acids. CDR1 is GTSNPN and CDR2 is SVGIG in the germline V gene (reference sequence). The CDR3 here is CAWSLGYPGQYF. The CDR3 DNA follows: TGTGCCTGGAGTCTCGGGTATCCGGGGCAGTACTTC.

There are many counts of this clonotype. The chain combines TRBV30 with TRBJ2-2; 14 nucleotides match TRBD2. Germline V gene lookup returns CDR1 GTSNPN and CDR2 SVGIG (reference sequence). This CDR3 has 16 amino acids. Losses at the gene ends were 0 bases for V and 5 bases for J; bases not matched to a gene: 2. The CDR3 loop reads CAWSVGTSGRTGELFF. CDR3 DNA sequence: TGTGCCTGGAGTGTGGGGACTAGCGGGAGAACCGGGGAGCTGTTTTTT. Full variable domain (missing parts from reference TRBV30 and TRBJ2-2): SQTIHQWPATLVQPVGSPLSLECTVEGTSNPNLYWYRQAAGRGLQLLFYSVGIGQISSEVPQNLSASRPQDRQFILSSKKLLLSDSGFYLCAWSVGTSGRTGELFFGEGSRLTVL.

The DNA for the CDR3 is TGTGCCAGCAGCCCCCAGGGACTTAAGGTGTCCGAGCAGTACTTC. Encoded protein: CASSPQGLKVSEQYF. The rearrangement uses TRBV5-4 and TRBJ2-7, with D perhaps matching TRBD2 (6 bases). This CDR3 contains 15 residues. Trimming cost V 4 bases and J 6 bases, with 20 bases left between them. The V gene's germline CDR1 is SGHNT and CDR2 YYREEE (reference sequence).

Written as DNA, the CDR3 is TGCGCCAGCAGCTTGTCGTCGACGGAGGAGACCCAGTACTTC. It yields the protein CASSLSSTEETQYF. The chain carries TRBV5-1 and TRBJ2-5; D is uncertain. CDR3 length equals 14 residues. V dropped 1 base and J dropped 5 bases, with 12 bases sitting between them. The germline V gene has CDR1 SGHRS and CDR2 YFSETQ.

This clonotype has only a few counts. The chain couples TRBV2 to TRBJ1-4; 9 positions agree with TRBD1. The germline V gene encodes CDR1 SNHLY and CDR2 FYNNEI. J gave up 7 bases and V 8 bases, and 11 bases lay outside the gene matches. CDR3 size: 15 residues. CDR3 in DNA: TGTGCCAGCGTAGCCCAACAGGGGGCAGGTGAAAAACTGTTTTTT. This encodes CASVAQQGAGEKLFF. The whole variable domain, remainder taken from reference TRBV2 and TRBJ1-4, is EPEVTQTPSHQVTQMGQEVILRCVPISNHLYFYWYRQILGQKVEFLVSFYNNEISEKSEIFDDQFSVERPDGSNFTLKIRSTKLEDSAMYFCASVAQQGAGEKLFFGSGTQLSVL.

The J gene is TRBJ1-6, the V gene TRBV25-1; D gene unclear. CDR1 and CDR2 (germline): MGHDK, SYGVNS. Trimming took off 1 base at V and 10 bases at J, with 11 bases between the two ends. The CDR3 extends over 14 amino acids. The CDR3 protein is CASSEFETVSPLHF. The CDR3 region has the DNA TGTGCCAGCAGTGAATTCGAAACTGTGTCACCCCTCCACTTT.

This clonotype was observed many times. The gene calls are TRBV5-8 and TRBJ2-2; D gene ambiguous. Trimming removed 2 bases from V and 0 bases from J, with 8 bases in between. CDR3 size: 15 residues. The germline V gene encodes CDR1 SGHTS and CDR2 YDEGEE. The CDR3 protein is CASSFYGANTGELFF. CDR3 in DNA: TGTGCCAGCAGCTTTTATGGTGCGAACACCGGGGAGCTGTTTTTT.